Shown below are 14 T cell receptor beta chains from a single sample sequenced in a study of regulatory T cells in long-lasting Graves disease. TCR beta libraries were built with iRepertoire HTBI primers and Arm-PCR of CDR3 regions. TCRdb processed the multiplex PCR reads anew with MiXCR; each CDR3 protein has one entry. The data contain a few hundred thousand distinct CDR3 sequences, around 18% of them seen just once; the ten biggest clones take up approximately 14%. Time point specified: newly diagnosed GD, antithyroid drugs for less than 3 months. From RNA extracted from PBMCs, the TCR library was made. These same records also appear under a second study, on T cells in Graves' hyperthyroidism and ophthalmopathy.

The sequenced sample was peripheral blood mononuclear cells (PBMCs), obtained at new diagnosis, from a patient treated with antithyroid drugs. These receptors were collected from a woman in her 30s with Graves disease.

In its sample, this clonotype was seen a few times. V gene TRBV12-3 or TRBV12-4 combines with J gene TRBJ1-5; 9 bases line up with TRBD1. The CDR3 runs 14 residues. V trimming: 6 bases; J trimming: 4 bases; junction bases outside the gene matches: 4. The CDR3 DNA is TGTGCCAGCAGGGGGACAGGGAGTAATCAGCCCCAGCATTTT. The encoded protein is CASRGTGSNQPQHF.

This clonotype has a count of ten or more. The chain combines TRBV4-1 with TRBJ2-7, with a tentative D call TRBD2 (6 bases). CDR3 length: 13 amino acids. Per germline, CDR1 MGHRA and CDR2 YSYEKL. The V end was cut by 3 bases, the J end by 4 bases, with 10 bases between. In DNA, the CDR3 is TGCGCCAGCAGCCAGCAGGGAGGATACGAGCAGTACTTC. It encodes CASSQQGGYEQYF.

The table lists this clonotype with many counts. This rearrangement joins TRBV6-2 or TRBV6-3 to TRBJ2-3, with a weak D call TRBD2 (5 bases). V shed 2 bases and J shed 0 bases, with 6 bases lying between them. Germline V lookup: CDR1 MNHEY, CDR2 SVGEGT. This CDR3 spans 14 amino acids. The CDR3: CASSYGGSTDTQYF. The CDR3, as DNA: TGTGCCAGCAGTTACGGCGGGAGCACAGATACGCAGTATTTT.

J is TRBJ2-3 and V is TRBV28, with 7 bases matching TRBD2. The germline gives CDR1 MDHEN, CDR2 SYDVKM. The CDR3 runs to 15 residues. The V and J ends lost 2 bases and 1 base, in that order; junction bases with no gene match: 3. The CDR3 reads CASSLAGDGTDTQYF. CDR3 coding DNA: TGTGCCAGCAGTTTAGCGGGGGATGGCACAGATACGCAGTATTTT.

The chain carries TRBV6-1 and TRBJ1-2, with a tentative D call TRBD1 (5 bases). V lost 6 bases, J lost 5 bases, and 13 bases lay in between. Per germline, CDR1 MNHNS and CDR2 SASEGT. The length of the CDR3 is 13 residues. The CDR3 loop reads CASSRQTLYGYTF. In DNA form, the CDR3 reads TGTGCCAGCAGCCGACAGACCTTATATGGCTACACCTTC.

This clonotype was picked up many times. The chain recombines TRBV7-2 with TRBJ1-1; D gene unclear. Germline loops: CDR1 SGHTA, CDR2 FQGNSA. V was pared by 1 base and J by 1 base, with 4 bases between. The CDR3 runs 13 residues. Here the CDR3 DNA reads TGTGCCAGCAGCTTAGACACGAACACTGAAGCTTTCTTT. Encoded protein: CASSLDTNTEAFF.

This clonotype was seen at least ten times. This chain joins TRBV10-2 and TRBJ1-3; no clear D gene. V lost 0 bases, J lost 4 bases, and 13 bases lay in between. CDR1 and CDR2 (germline): WSHSY, SAAADI. This CDR3 region has 16 residues. The CDR3 here is CASSESGIHSGNTIYF. DNA of the CDR3: TGCGCCAGCAGTGAGTCGGGAATTCATTCAGGAAACACCATATATTTT.

This clonotype has at least ten counts. This chain's CDR3 is CASSEDLAVQVATQYF. The CDR3 DNA reads TGTGCCAGCAGTGAGGACCTAGCGGTACAGGTGGCTACGCAGTATTTT. The chain uses TRBV6-1 and TRBJ2-3; 7 bases are shared with TRBD2. CDR3 length: 16 amino acids. The germline V gene has CDR1 MNHNS and CDR2 SASEGT. The junction had 14 bases not matched to a gene; V was cut back by 3 bases and J by 8 bases.

This clonotype has ten or more counts. The rearrangement joins TRBV6-5 to TRBJ1-6, with no clear D. Per the germline V gene, CDR1 is MNHEY and CDR2 is SVGAGI. The CDR3 sequence is 13 residues long. The V and J ends lost 3 bases and 7 bases respectively, with 7 bases between them. CDR3: CASSYDTNSPLHF. In DNA form, the CDR3 reads TGTGCCAGCAGTTATGATACGAATTCACCCCTCCACTTT.

This clonotype was seen many times. The V gene is TRBV11-2, the J gene TRBJ1-2, with 8 nucleotides matching TRBD1. With 1 base clipped from V and 7 bases from J, the junction kept 8 bases outside the gene matches. Germline CDR1 SGHAT, CDR2 FQNNGV. CDR3 length equals 15 residues. DNA of the CDR3: TGTGCCAGCAGCTTAGGCGGACAGGGAGATCGTGGCTACACCTTC. This encodes CASSLGGQGDRGYTF. Full variable domain (remainder filled in from reference TRBV11-2 and TRBJ1-2): EAGVAQSPRYKIIEKRQSVAFWCNPISGHATLYWYQQILGQGPKLLIQFQNNGVVDDSQLPKDRFSAERLKGVDSTLKIQPAKLEDSAVYLCASSLGGQGDRGYTFGSGTRLTVV.

This clonotype has ten or more counts. The chain joins TRBV5-1 to TRBJ2-7; 7 bases are a match to TRBD1. The CDR3 has 15 amino acids. Germline V lookup: CDR1 SGHRS, CDR2 YFSETQ. Unmatched junction bases numbered 3, after V lost 0 bases and J lost 0 bases. The CDR3 protein is CASSLAQGLSYEQYF. Written as DNA, the CDR3 is TGCGCCAGCAGCTTGGCACAGGGGCTCTCCTACGAGCAGTACTTC.

This clonotype appeared many times. One junction end does not reproduce the germline sequence, and a read error may be involved. The CDR3 spells CASSLAGLNYGYTF. The CDR3 DNA reads TGTGCCAGCAGCCTAGCAGGACTTAACTATGGCTACACCTTC. The chain recombines TRBV7-2 with TRBJ1-2; D remains ambiguous. The CDR3 totals 14 residues. Per the germline V gene, CDR1 is SGHTA and CDR2 is FQGNSA.

This clonotype has just one count. Compared with germline, one end of the junction differs, possibly owing to a read error. The chain joins TRBV20-1 to TRBJ2-3; 8 nucleotides line up with TRBD2. Per germline, CDR1 DFQATT and CDR2 SNEGSKA (reference sequence). The CDR3 has 15 amino acids. The CDR3 reads CRASSEMAGGDTQYF. The CDR3 bases are TGCAGAGCTAGTAGTGAAATGGCGGGGGGCGATACGCAGTATTTT.

This clonotype was counted ten times or more. This rearrangement joins TRBV13 to TRBJ2-7, with 7 bases identical to TRBD1. Germline CDR1 is PRHDT and CDR2 is FYEKMQ (reference sequence). V lost 7 bases and J lost 0; bases outside the gene matches: 6. The CDR3 has 14 amino acids. The CDR3 DNA is TGTGCCAGCACCGACAGGGCCAGCTCCTACGAGCAGTACTTC. It yields the protein CASTDRASSYEQYF.